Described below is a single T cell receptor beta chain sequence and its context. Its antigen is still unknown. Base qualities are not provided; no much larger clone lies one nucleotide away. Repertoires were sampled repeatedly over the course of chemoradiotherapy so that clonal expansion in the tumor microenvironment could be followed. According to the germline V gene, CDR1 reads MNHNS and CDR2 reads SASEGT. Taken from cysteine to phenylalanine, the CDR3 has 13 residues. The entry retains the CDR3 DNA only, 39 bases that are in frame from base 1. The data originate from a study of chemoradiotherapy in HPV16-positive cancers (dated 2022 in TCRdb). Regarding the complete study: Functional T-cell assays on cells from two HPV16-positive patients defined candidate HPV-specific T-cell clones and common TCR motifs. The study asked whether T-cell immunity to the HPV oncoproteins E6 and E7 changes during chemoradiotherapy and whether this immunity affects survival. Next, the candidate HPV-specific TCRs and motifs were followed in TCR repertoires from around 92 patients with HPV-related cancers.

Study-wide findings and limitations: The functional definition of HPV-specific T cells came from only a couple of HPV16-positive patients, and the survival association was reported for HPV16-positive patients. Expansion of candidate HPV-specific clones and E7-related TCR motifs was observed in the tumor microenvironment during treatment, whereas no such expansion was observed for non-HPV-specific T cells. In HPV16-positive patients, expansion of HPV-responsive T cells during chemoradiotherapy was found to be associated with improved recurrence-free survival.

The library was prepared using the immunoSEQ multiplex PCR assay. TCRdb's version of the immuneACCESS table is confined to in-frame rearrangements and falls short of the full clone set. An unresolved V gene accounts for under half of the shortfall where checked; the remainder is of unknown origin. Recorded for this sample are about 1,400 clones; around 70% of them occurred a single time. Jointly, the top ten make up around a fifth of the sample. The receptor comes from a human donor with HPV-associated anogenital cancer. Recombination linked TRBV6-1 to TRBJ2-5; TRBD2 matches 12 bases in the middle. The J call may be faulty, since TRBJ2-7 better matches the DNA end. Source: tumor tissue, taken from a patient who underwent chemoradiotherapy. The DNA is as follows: TGTGCCACACGGACTAGCGGGGTCTACGAGCAGTACTTC. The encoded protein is CATRTSGVYEQYF.